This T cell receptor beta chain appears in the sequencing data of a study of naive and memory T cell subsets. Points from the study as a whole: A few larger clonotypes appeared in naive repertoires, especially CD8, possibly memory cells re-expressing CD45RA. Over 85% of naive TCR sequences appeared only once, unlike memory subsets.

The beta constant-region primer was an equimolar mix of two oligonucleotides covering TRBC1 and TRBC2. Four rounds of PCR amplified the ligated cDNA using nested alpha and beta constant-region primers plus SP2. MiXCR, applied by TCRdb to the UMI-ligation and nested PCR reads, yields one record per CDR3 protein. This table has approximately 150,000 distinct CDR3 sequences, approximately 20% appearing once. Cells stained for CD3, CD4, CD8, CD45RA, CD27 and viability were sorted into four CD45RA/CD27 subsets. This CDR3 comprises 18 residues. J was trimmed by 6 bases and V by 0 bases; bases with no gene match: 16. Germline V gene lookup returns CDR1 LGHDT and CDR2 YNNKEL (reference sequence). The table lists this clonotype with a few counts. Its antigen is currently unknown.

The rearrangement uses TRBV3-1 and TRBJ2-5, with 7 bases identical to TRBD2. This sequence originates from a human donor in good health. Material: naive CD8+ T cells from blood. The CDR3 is CASSQELVAGEDSQTQYF. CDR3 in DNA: TGTGCCAGCAGCCAAGAACTGGTCGCGGGAGAAGATAGTCAGACCCAGTACTTC.